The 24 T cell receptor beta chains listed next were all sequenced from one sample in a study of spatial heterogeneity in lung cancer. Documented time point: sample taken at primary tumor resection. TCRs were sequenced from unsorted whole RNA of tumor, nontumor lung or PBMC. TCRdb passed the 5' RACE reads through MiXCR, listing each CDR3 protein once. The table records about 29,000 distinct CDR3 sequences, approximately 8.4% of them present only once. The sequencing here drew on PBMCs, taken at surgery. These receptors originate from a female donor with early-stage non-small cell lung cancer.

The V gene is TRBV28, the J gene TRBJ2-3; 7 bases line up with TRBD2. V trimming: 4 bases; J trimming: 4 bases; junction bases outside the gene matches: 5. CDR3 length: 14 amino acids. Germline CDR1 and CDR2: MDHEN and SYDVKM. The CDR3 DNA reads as TGTGCCAGCAGTTCCACTAGCGACTCAGATACGCAGTATTTT. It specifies CASSSTSDSDTQYF. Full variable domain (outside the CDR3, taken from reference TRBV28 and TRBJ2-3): DVKVTQSSRYLVKRTGEKVFLECVQDMDHENMFWYRQDPGLGLRLIYFSYDVKMKEKGDIPEGYSVSREKKERFSLILESASTNQTSMYLCASSSTSDSDTQYFGPGTRLTVL.

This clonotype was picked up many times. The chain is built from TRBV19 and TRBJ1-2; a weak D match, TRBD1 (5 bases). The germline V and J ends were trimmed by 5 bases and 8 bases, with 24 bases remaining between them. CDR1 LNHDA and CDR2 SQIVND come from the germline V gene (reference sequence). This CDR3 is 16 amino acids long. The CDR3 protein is CASSSTWVRATPGYTF. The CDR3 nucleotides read TGTGCCAGTAGTTCCACGTGGGTCAGGGCGACGCCGGGCTACACCTTC.

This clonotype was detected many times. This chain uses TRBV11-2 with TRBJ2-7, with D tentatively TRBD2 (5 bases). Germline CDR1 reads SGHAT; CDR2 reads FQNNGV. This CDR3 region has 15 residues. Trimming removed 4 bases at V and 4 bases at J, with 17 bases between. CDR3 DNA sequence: TGTGCCAGCAGCTCACCACGGACTGGGATATACGAGCAGTACTTC. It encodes CASSSPRTGIYEQYF.

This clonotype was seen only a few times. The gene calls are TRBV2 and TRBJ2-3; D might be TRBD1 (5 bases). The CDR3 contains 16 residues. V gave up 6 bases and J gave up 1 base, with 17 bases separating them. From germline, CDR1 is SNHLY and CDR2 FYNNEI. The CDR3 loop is CASRAYPTVRTDTQYF. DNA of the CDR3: TGTGCCAGCAGGGCATACCCGACAGTACGCACAGATACGCAGTATTTT.

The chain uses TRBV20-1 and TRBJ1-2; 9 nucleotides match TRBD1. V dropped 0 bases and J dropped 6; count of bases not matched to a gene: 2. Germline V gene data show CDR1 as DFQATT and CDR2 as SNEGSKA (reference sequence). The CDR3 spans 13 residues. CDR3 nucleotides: TGCAGTGCTAGAGAGGACAGGGGAAATGGCTACACCTTC. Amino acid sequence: CSAREDRGNGYTF.

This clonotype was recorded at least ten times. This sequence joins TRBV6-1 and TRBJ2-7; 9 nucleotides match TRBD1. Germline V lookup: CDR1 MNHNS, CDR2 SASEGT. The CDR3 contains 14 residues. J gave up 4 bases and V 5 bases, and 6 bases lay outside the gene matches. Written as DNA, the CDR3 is TGTGCCAGCAGTACCGGGACAGGGTTTTACGAGCAGTACTTC. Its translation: CASSTGTGFYEQYF.

The CDR3 region is CASRRPGQGGEQYF. CDR3 bases: TGTGCCAGCAGACGGCCGGGACAGGGTGGCGAGCAGTACTTC. J is TRBJ2-7 and V is TRBV28; 9 bases are shared with TRBD1. Germline values: CDR1 MDHEN, CDR2 SYDVKM. Losses at the gene ends were 6 bases for V and 6 bases for J; bases not matched to a gene: 9. This CDR3 comprises 14 residues.

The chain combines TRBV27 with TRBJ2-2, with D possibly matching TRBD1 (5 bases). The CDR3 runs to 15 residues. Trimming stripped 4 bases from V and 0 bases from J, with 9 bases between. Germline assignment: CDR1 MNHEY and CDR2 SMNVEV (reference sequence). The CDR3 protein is CASSWGGPNTGELFF. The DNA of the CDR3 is TGTGCCAGCAGTTGGGGCGGTCCGAACACCGGGGAGCTGTTTTTT.

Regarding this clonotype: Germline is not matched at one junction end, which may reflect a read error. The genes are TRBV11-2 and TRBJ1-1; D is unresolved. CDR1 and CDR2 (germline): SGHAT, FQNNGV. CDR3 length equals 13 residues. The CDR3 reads CANSLVVSTEAFF. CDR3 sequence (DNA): TGTGCCAACAGCTTAGTAGTGAGCACTGAAGCTTTCTTT.

The CDR3 nucleotides are TGTGCCAGCAGCTTATCGCACGGATACACAGATACGCAGTATTTT. Translation: CASSLSHGYTDTQYF. The chain joins TRBV7-8 to TRBJ2-3, with D hard to call. Per the germline V gene, CDR1 is SGHVS and CDR2 is FQNEAQ. V was cut by 2 bases and J by 2 bases, with 11 bases left in between. The CDR3 loop spans 15 amino acids.

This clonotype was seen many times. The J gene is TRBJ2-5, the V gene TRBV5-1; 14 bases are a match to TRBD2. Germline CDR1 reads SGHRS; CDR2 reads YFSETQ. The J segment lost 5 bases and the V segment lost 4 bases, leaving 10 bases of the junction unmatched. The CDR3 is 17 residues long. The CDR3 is CASSVGLAGGPLETQYF. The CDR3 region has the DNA TGCGCCAGCAGCGTTGGACTAGCGGGAGGCCCGTTGGAGACCCAGTACTTC.

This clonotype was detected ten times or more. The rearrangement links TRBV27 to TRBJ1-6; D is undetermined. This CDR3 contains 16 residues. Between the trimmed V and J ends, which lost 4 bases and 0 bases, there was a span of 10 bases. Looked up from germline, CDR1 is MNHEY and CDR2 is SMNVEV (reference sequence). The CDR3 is CASSSPFGSYNSPLHF. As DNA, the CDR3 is TGTGCCAGCAGTTCTCCATTTGGCTCCTATAATTCACCCCTCCACTTT.

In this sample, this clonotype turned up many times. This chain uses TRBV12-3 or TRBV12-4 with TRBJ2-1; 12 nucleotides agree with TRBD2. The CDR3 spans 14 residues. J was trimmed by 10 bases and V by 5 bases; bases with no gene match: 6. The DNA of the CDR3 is TGTGCCAGCAGTCACCTAGCGGGAGGGCCGGAGCAGTTCTTC. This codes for CASSHLAGGPEQFF.

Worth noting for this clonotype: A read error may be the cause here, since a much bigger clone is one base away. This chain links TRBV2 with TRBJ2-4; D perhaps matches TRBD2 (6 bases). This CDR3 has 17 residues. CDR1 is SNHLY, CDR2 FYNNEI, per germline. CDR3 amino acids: CASGEAGGRRTKNIQYF. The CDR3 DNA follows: TGTGCCAGCGGTGAAGCGGGTGGGAGGCGGACCAAAAACATTCAGTACTTC.

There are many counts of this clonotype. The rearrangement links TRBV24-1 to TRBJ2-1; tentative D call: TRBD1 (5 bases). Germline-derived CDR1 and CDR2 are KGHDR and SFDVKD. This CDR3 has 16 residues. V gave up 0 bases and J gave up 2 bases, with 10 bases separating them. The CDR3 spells CATSDLRPGTYNEQFF. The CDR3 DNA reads TGTGCCACCAGTGATTTGAGGCCAGGGACCTACAATGAGCAGTTCTTC.

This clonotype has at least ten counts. As DNA, the CDR3 is TGTGCCAGCAGATCCCGGGGCTCTGGAAACACCATATATTTT. Amino acids: CASRSRGSGNTIYF. V usage is TRBV7-2 and J usage is TRBJ1-3; D call uncertain. In germline, CDR1 is SGHTA, CDR2 FQGNSA. CDR3 length: 14 residues. V gave up 6 bases and J gave up 0 bases, with 9 bases separating them.

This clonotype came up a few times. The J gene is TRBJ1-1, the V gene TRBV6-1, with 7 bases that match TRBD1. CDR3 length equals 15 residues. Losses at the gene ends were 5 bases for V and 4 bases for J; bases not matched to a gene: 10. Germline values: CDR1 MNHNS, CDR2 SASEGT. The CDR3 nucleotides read TGTGCCAGCAGTAGCCGGGACAGTCGTATCACTGAAGCTTTCTTT. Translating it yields CASSSRDSRITEAFF.

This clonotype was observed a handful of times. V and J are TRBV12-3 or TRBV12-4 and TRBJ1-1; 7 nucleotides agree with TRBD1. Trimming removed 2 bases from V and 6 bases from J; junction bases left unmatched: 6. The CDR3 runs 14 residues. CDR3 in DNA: TGTGCCAGCAGTTTAAACAGGGGAGTAGCTGAAGCTTTCTTT. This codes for CASSLNRGVAEAFF.

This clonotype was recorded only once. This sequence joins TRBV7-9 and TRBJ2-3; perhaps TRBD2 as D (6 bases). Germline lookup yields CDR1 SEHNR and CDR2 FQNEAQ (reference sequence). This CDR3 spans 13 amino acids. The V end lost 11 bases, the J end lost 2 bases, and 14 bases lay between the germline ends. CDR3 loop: CASKKRVTDTQYF. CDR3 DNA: TGTGCCTCAAAAAAGCGGGTCACAGATACGCAGTATTTT.

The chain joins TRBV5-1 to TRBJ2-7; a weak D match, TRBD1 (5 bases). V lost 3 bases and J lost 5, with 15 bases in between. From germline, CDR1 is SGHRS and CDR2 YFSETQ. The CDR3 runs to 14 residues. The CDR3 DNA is TGCGCCAGCAGCTCTTGGGCAGGGCCTCACGAGCAGTACTTC. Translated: CASSSWAGPHEQYF.

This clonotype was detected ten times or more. The CDR3 spells CASSGGQGGNEQFF. CDR3 DNA sequence: TGCGCCAGCAGCGGGGGACAGGGAGGTAATGAGCAGTTCTTC. J is TRBJ2-1 and V is TRBV5-1, with TRBD1 identical over 9 bases. This CDR3 comprises 14 residues. Germline assignment: CDR1 SGHRS and CDR2 YFSETQ. After removal of 4 bases from V and 7 bases from J, the junction contained 6 bases not matched to a gene.

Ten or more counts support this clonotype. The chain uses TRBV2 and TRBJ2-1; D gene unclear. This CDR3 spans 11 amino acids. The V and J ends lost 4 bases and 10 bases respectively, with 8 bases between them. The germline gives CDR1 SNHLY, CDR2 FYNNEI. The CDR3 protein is CASSVVDEQFF. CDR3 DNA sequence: TGTGCCAGCAGTGTAGTAGACGAGCAGTTCTTC.

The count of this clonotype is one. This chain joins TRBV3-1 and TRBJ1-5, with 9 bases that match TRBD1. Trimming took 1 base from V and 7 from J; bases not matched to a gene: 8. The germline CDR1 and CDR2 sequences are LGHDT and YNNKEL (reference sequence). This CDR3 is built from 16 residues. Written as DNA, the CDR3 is TGTGCCAGCAGCCAAGGTGGGACAGGGATGGGCCAGCCCCAGCATTTT. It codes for CASSQGGTGMGQPQHF.

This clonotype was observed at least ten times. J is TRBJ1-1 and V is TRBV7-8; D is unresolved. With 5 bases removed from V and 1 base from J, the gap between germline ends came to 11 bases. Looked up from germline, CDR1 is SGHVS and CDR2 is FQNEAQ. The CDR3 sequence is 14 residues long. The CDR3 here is CASSPQVRNTEAFF. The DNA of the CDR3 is TGTGCCAGCAGCCCTCAGGTCAGGAACACTGAAGCTTTCTTT.